This T cell receptor (beta chain) was found in a study of blood T cell repertoires in COVID-19. TCRdb keeps only in-frame clones here, not all; method: immunoSEQ multiplex PCR. Among 200,000 to 250,000 clones listed, 84% were seen once. CDR3 size: 13 residues. CDR1 and CDR2 from the germline V gene are SQVTM and ANQGSEA. Trimming left V 3 bases short and J 2 bases short, with 11 bases between. Comment on this clone: The sample contains more than one DNA sequence encoding this CDR3.

What was sequenced was PBMCs or T cells enriched from blood (not recorded which). This TCR came from a man aged 60-69 years who had recovered from COVID-19. This chain links TRBV29-1 with TRBJ2-7; TRBD1 might be the D (5 bases). The CDR3: CSVEAGPTYEQYF. The CDR3 DNA follows: TGCAGCGTTGAGGCAGGGCCGACCTACGAGCAGTACTTC.